This T cell receptor beta chain was captured by sequencing in a study of patients and donors after allogeneic stem cell transplantation. In TCRdb, the RT-PCR reads were re-called with MiXCR into one record per CDR3 protein. The data contain approximately 9,000 distinct CDR3 sequences, around 4.1% of them singletons. The CDR3 consists of 16 residues. The germline V gene has CDR1 MGHRA and CDR2 YSYEKL. Trimming shortened V by 1 base and J by 1 base, and 12 bases separated the two germline ends. By sample share, this clonotype is medium-sized. The chain is built from TRBV4-1 and TRBJ2-3; perhaps TRBD1 as D (7 bases). The TCR was taken from a human donor who was either an allogeneic HSCT recipient or a stem cell or donor lymphocyte infusion donor (not recorded which). It is not recorded whose cells these are; they may come from a transplant donor. Material: blood, either unsorted or a sorted T cell fraction (not recorded which). CDR3 sequence: CASSQGQGGGTDTQYF. In DNA form, the CDR3 reads TGCGCCAGCAGCCAAGGGCAGGGGGGAGGCACAGATACGCAGTATTTT.